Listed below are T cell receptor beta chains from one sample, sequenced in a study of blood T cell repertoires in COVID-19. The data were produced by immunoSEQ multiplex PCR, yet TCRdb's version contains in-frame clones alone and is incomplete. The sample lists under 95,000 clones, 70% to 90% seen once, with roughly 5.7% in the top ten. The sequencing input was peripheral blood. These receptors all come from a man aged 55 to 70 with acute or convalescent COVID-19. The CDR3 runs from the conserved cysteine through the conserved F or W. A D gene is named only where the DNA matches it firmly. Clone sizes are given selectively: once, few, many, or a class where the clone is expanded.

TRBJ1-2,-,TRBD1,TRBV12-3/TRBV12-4,TGTGCCAGCAGAGGACAGGGGATCCATGGCTACACCTTC,CASRGQGIHGYTF
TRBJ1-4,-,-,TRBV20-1,TGCAGTGCCCTAAGGGGGGAAAAACTGTTTTTT,CSALRGEKLFF
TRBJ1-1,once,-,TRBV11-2,TGTGCCAGCAGCTTAACTCCAGGCCATAACACTGAAGCTTTCTTT,CASSLTPGHNTEAFF
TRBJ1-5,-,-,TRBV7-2,TGTGCCAGCAGCCCCTGGGGGGGGTCCAATCAGCCCCAGCATTTT,CASSPWGGSNQPQHF
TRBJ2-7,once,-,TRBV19,TGTGCCAGTAGTATAGGAGGAGGACTCGGCTTTTCCTACGAGCAGTACTTC,CASSIGGGLGFSYEQYF
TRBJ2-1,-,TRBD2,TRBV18,TGTGCCAGCTCGGCCGGGACTAGATATTTGAATGAGCAGTTCTTC,CASSAGTRYLNEQFF
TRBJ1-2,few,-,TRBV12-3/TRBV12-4,TGTGCCAGCAGTTATCAGAGGAACTATGGCTACACCTTC,CASSYQRNYGYTF
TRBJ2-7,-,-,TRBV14,TGTGCCAGCAGCCAAGATGCCACTCCCGCTGGAGTCGAGCAGTACTTC,CASSQDATPAGVEQYF
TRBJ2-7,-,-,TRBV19,TGTGCCAGTAGTATAGACGTCCTGAACTGGGAGCAGTACTTC,CASSIDVLNWEQYF
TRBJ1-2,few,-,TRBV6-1,TGTGCCAGCAGTGAGGTGGCCGTTGGCTACACCTTC,CASSEVAVGYTF
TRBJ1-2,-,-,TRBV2,TGTGCCAGCAGTGAAGCGCTTGTGGAGGGATCTAACTATGGCTACACCTTC,CASSEALVEGSNYGYTF
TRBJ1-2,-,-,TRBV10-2,TGCGCCAGCAGCGAAGACAGTGACTATGGCTACACCTTC,CASSEDSDYGYTF
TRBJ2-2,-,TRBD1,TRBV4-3,TGCGCCAGCAGCCATGACAGACAGGGGTCGACCGGGGAGCTGTTTTTT,CASSHDRQGSTGELFF
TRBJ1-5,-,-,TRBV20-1,TGCAGTGCTAGTCCCTTACGGGGGGATAGCAATCAGCCCCAGCATTTT,CSASPLRGDSNQPQHF
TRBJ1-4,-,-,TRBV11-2,TGTGCCAGCAGCTTAGGGGTCCGCCAGGGTTGGGAAAAACTGTTTTTT,CASSLGVRQGWEKLFF
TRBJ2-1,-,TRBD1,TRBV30,TGTGCCTGGAGTGAGGGACAGGGCGATGAGCAGTTCTTC,CAWSEGQGDEQFF
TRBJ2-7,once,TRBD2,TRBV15,TGTGCCACCAGCCCCCGGAGCCTAGCGGGGGGATACGAGCAGTACTTC,CATSPRSLAGGYEQYF
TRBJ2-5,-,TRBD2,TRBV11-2,TGTGCCAGCAGTCCAGCGGGAGCACAAGAGACCCAGTACTTC,CASSPAGAQETQYF
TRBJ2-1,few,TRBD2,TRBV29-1,TGCAGCGGCGGGACTAGCTCCTACAATGAGCAGTTCTTC,CSGGTSSYNEQFF
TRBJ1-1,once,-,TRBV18,TGTGCCAGCTCACCACCGGGGGGCACTGAAGCTTTCTTT,CASSPPGGTEAFF
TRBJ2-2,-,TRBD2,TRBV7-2,TGTGCCAGCAGCTTAGGGGGGGGAACCAACACCGGGGAGCTGTTTTTT,CASSLGGGTNTGELFF
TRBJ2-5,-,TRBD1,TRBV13,TGTGCCAGCAGCTCACAGGGGGGACTGAAGACCCAGTACTTC,CASSSQGGLKTQYF
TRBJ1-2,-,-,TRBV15,TGTGCCACCAGCAGAGATCGACAGAACTATGGCTACACCTTC,CATSRDRQNYGYTF
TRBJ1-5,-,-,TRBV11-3,TGTGCCAGCAGCTTCCGGTCCGATAGGGAGGTTCATCAGCCCCAGCATTTT,CASSFRSDREVHQPQHF
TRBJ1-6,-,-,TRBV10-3,TGTGCCATCAGTGAGGTTGGCAGGGAAAATTCACCCCTCCACTTT,CAISEVGRENSPLHF